The 31 T cell receptor beta chains below were found in one sample sequenced in a study of blood T cell repertoires in COVID-19. Sequencing used immunoSEQ multiplex PCR; TCRdb keeps in-frame clones, though not all of them. The repertoire includes roughly 24,000 clones, roughly 90% of them detected once, and under 2% sits in the top ten. The specimen was peripheral blood. These receptors were collected from a woman aged 55-75 years with active COVID-19.

The rearrangement uses TRBV28 and TRBJ2-5; TRBD2 aligns across 9 bases. Germline V gene lookup returns CDR1 MDHEN and CDR2 SYDVKM. The length of the CDR3 is 17 residues. Unmatched junction bases numbered 11, after V lost 5 bases and J lost 1 base. CDR3 in DNA: TGTGCCAGCAGTCCCCTTGGGCTAGCGGGGCGCCAAGAGACCCAGTACTTC. Translation gives CASSPLGLAGRQETQYF.

The genes are TRBV5-6 and TRBJ2-1, with 7 bases matching TRBD2. Germline-derived CDR1 and CDR2 are SGHDT and YYEEEE. Trimming removed 5 bases from V and 0 bases from J; junction bases left unmatched: 2. This CDR3 region has 14 residues. The CDR3 reads CASSRTSSYNEQFF. The CDR3 nucleotides are TGTGCCAGCAGTCGGACTAGCTCCTACAATGAGCAGTTCTTC.

Only a few counts were recorded for this clone. The chain recombines TRBV27 with TRBJ2-1; D is possibly TRBD1 (6 bases). CDR3 length: 13 residues. From germline, CDR1 is MNHEY and CDR2 SMNVEV (reference sequence). V shed 6 bases and J shed 7 bases, with 13 bases lying between them. CDR3 region: CASSLPQGNEQFF. The CDR3 DNA reads as TGTGCCAGCAGCCTACCTCAGGGGAATGAGCAGTTCTTC.

The chain has TRBV28 and TRBJ1-6, with 10 bases aligning to TRBD1. Germline assignment: CDR1 MDHEN and CDR2 SYDVKM. The V gene end was trimmed by 11 bases and the J gene end by 7 bases; junction bases not matched to a gene: 11. The CDR3 runs 15 residues. In DNA form, the CDR3 reads TGTGCCGCCCGGGACAGGGGCTCGCCGAATTCACCCCTCCACTTT. Translation: CAARDRGSPNSPLHF.

The rearrangement links TRBV7-9 to TRBJ2-2; D ambiguous. The CDR3 is made up of 14 amino acids. The V end lost 6 bases, the J end lost 3 bases, and 11 bases lay between the germline ends. Germline loops: CDR1 SEHNR, CDR2 FQNEAQ (reference sequence). CDR3 in DNA: TGTGCCAGCAGTCCCCCCGTTGACACCGGGGAGCTGTTTTTT. Translating gives CASSPPVDTGELFF.

The rearrangement uses TRBV25-1 and TRBJ1-1; D remains ambiguous. CDR1 and CDR2 from the germline V gene are MGHDK and SYGVNS. V was trimmed by 6 bases and J by 2 bases, leaving 13 bases between them. This CDR3 has 14 amino acids. This CDR3 is CASRGAGLNTEAFF. For the CDR3, the DNA is TGTGCCAGCAGGGGCGCGGGCCTTAACACTGAAGCTTTCTTT.

The V and J genes are TRBV28 and TRBJ2-7; 9 nucleotides agree with TRBD2. CDR3 length equals 16 residues. The trim removed 6 bases at V and 2 bases at J, leaving 11 bases unmatched. The V gene's germline CDR1 is MDHEN and CDR2 SYDVKM. This CDR3 is CASSLGGGRVTYEQYF. CDR3 nucleotide sequence: TGTGCCAGCAGCCTAGGGGGCGGGAGGGTTACCTACGAGCAGTACTTC.

This clone appeared once. The chain uses TRBV9 and TRBJ2-1; a weak D match, TRBD2 (6 bases). Germline-derived CDR1 and CDR2 are SGDLS and YYNGEE. This CDR3 contains 15 residues. V was cut by 3 bases and J by 0 bases, with 10 bases left in between. The CDR3 spells CASSGSGASYNEQFF. The DNA of the CDR3 is TGTGCCAGCAGCGGCTCGGGAGCCTCCTACAATGAGCAGTTCTTC.

The J gene is TRBJ2-7, the V gene TRBV7-9; unclear D gene. The CDR3 has 13 amino acids. Germline V gene lookup returns CDR1 SEHNR and CDR2 FQNEAQ (reference sequence). The V and J ends lost 4 bases and 2 bases respectively, with 9 bases between them. The CDR3 reads CASSSTPAYEQYF. CDR3 DNA: TGTGCCAGCAGCTCTACCCCCGCCTACGAGCAGTACTTC.

V is TRBV18 and J is TRBJ2-3; TRBD1 aligns across 9 bases. The CDR3 is 15 residues long. Trimming at V came to 3 bases and at J to 4 bases, leaving 5 bases not matched to a gene. CDR1 and CDR2 (germline): KGHSH, LQKENI. For the CDR3, the DNA is TGTGCCAGCTCACCGAGGGACAGGGCCCCAGATACGCAGTATTTT. Translated: CASSPRDRAPDTQYF.

This chain links TRBV6-5 with TRBJ2-1; 7 bases align to TRBD2. The CDR3 runs 13 residues. The germline CDR1 and CDR2 sequences are MNHEY and SVGAGI. V lost 6 bases to trimming and J lost 9 bases; unmatched junction nucleotides: 8. The CDR3 nucleotides are TGTGCCAGCAGCGATGGACGGGAGGCTGAGCAGTTCTTC. Residues: CASSDGREAEQFF.

The genes are TRBV7-6 and TRBJ2-1, with TRBD1 matching 12 bases. In germline, CDR1 is SGHVS, CDR2 FNYEAQ. The J segment lost 2 bases and the V segment lost 2 bases, leaving 13 bases of the junction unmatched. The CDR3 is 20 amino acids. The CDR3 DNA reads as TGTGCCAGCAGCTTAAAAGGCCGGGACAGGGGGCGCGGGCCCTACAATGAGCAGTTCTTC. Amino acid sequence: CASSLKGRDRGRGPYNEQFF.

V gene TRBV28 combines with J gene TRBJ1-2; the D is unclear. Germline V gives CDR1 MDHEN, CDR2 SYDVKM. V was cut by 2 bases and J by 4 bases, with 8 bases left in between. This CDR3 region has 13 residues. The DNA for the CDR3 is TGTGCCAGCAGTTTAGCCGGTCTCTATGGCTACACCTTC. As protein: CASSLAGLYGYTF.

As DNA, the CDR3 is TGTGCCAGCAGTGACCTTGAACTAGCAGGGAGACCGGACGAGCAGTACTTC. Residues: CASSDLELAGRPDEQYF. The chain uses TRBV2 and TRBJ2-7; the D gene is possibly TRBD2 (6 bases). V was cut by 3 bases and J by 5 bases, with 23 bases left in between. From germline, CDR1 is SNHLY and CDR2 FYNNEI. This CDR3 region has 17 residues.

The rearrangement joins TRBV19 to TRBJ1-5; 7 nucleotides match TRBD1. Germline-derived CDR1 and CDR2 are LNHDA and SQIVND (reference sequence). The CDR3 length is 16 residues. V lost 4 bases, J lost 0 bases, and 6 bases stayed unmatched. The CDR3 region has the DNA TGTGCCAGTAGTACGCACAGGGGTTATAGCAATCAGCCCCAGCATTTT. This translates into CASSTHRGYSNQPQHF.

This rearrangement joins TRBV11-3 to TRBJ2-4; 11 bases line up with TRBD2. Germline V gene data show CDR1 as SGHNT and CDR2 as YENEEA. The CDR3 runs to 19 residues. With V trimmed by 1 base and J by 0 bases, 8 bases remained unmatched. The CDR3 nucleotides are TGTGCCAGCAGCTTAGTTTCGACTAGCGGGATACTAGCCAAAAACATTCAGTACTTC. As protein: CASSLVSTSGILAKNIQYF.

J is TRBJ1-1 and V is TRBV6-5; D is unresolved. CDR3 length equals 11 residues. V gave up 8 bases and J gave up 3 bases, with 7 bases separating them. Per germline, CDR1 MNHEY and CDR2 SVGAGI. The CDR3 loop reads CASGMDTEAFF. CDR3 DNA sequence: TGTGCCAGCGGCATGGACACTGAAGCTTTCTTT.

The chain employs TRBV24-1 and TRBJ2-5, with D possibly matching TRBD2 (5 bases). This CDR3 region has 12 residues. V was clipped by 7 bases and J by 2 bases, with 7 bases between them. Germline V gene lookup returns CDR1 KGHDR and CDR2 SFDVKD. CDR3: CATRDSQETQYF. In DNA, the CDR3 is TGTGCCACCAGGGACTCACAAGAGACCCAGTACTTC.

The chain joins TRBV24-1 to TRBJ2-3, with D possibly TRBD1 on 5 matching bases. Trimming took 7 bases from V and 0 from J, leaving 13 bases between them. The germline CDR1 and CDR2 sequences are KGHDR and SFDVKD. The CDR3 is 15 amino acids. The CDR3 here is CATRPSDSSTDTQYF. DNA of the CDR3: TGTGCCACCAGACCCAGCGACAGTAGCACAGATACGCAGTATTTT.

V is TRBV6-5 and J is TRBJ2-1; 8 positions match TRBD2. The V and J ends lost 7 bases and 9 bases, in that order; junction bases with no gene match: 11. Germline V gene lookup returns CDR1 MNHEY and CDR2 SVGAGI. The CDR3 has 14 residues. The CDR3 region is CASTGGAGLFEQFF. The CDR3 nucleotides are TGTGCCAGCACCGGGGGGGCAGGTTTGTTTGAGCAGTTCTTC.

The gene calls are TRBV28 and TRBJ1-6; 7 bases map to TRBD1. This CDR3 is built from 15 residues. V lost 6 bases and J lost 8; bases outside the gene matches: 10. Per the germline V gene, CDR1 is MDHEN and CDR2 is SYDVKM. The CDR3 loop reads CASSRQGVTDSPLHF. In DNA, the CDR3 is TGTGCCAGCAGCCGGCAGGGGGTTACTGATTCACCCCTCCACTTT.

The CDR3 protein is CASSLVGSSGLVEQFF. CDR3 nucleotide sequence: TGTGCCAGCAGCTTAGTCGGCTCTAGCGGGTTAGTTGAGCAGTTCTTC. The V call is TRBV7-9, the J call TRBJ2-1; 8 bases are a match to TRBD2. The V gene end was trimmed by 1 base and the J gene end by 9 bases; junction bases not matched to a gene: 11. This CDR3 has 16 residues. From germline, CDR1 is SEHNR and CDR2 FQNEAQ (reference sequence). Using reference TRBV7-9 and TRBJ2-1 for the parts outside the CDR3, the full variable domain is DTGVSQNPRHKITKRGQNVTFRCDPISEHNRLYWYRQTLGQGPEFLTYFQNEAQLEKSRLLSDRFSAERPKGSFSTLEIQRTEQGDSAMYLCASSLVGSSGLVEQFFGPGTRLTVL.

The chain has TRBV18 and TRBJ2-3; weak D call: TRBD2 (6 bases). There are 15 residues in the CDR3. From germline, CDR1 is KGHSH and CDR2 LQKENI. Trimming pared 5 bases from V and 3 bases from J, leaving 15 bases between. CDR3 residues: CASSSGTPQTDTQYF. The CDR3 DNA sequence: TGTGCCAGCTCATCCGGGACTCCTCAAACAGATACGCAGTATTTT.

This chain connects TRBV19 to TRBJ2-3, with 9 positions matching TRBD2. CDR3 length: 15 residues. V dropped 7 bases and J dropped 0; count of bases not matched to a gene: 5. Germline lookup yields CDR1 LNHDA and CDR2 SQIVND (reference sequence). CDR3 nucleotide sequence: TGTGCCAGTACCAGACTAGCGGTTAGCACAGATACGCAGTATTTT. It is translated as CASTRLAVSTDTQYF. Combining the CDR3 with reference TRBV19 and TRBJ2-3 gives the whole variable domain DGGITQSPKYLFRKEGQNVTLSCEQNLNHDAMYWYRQDPGQGLRLIYYSQIVNDFQKGDIAEGYSVSREKKESFPLTVTSAQKNPTAFYLCASTRLAVSTDTQYFGPGTRLTVL.

The chain recombines TRBV15 with TRBJ2-3; no reliable D call. V lost 1 base and J lost 0, with 8 bases in between. The CDR3 loop spans 15 amino acids. CDR1 LNHNV and CDR2 YYDKDF come from the germline V gene (reference sequence). CDR3 protein: CATSRVAQSTDTQYF. The CDR3 region has the DNA TGTGCCACCAGCAGAGTAGCTCAGAGCACAGATACGCAGTATTTT.

The chain is built from TRBV2 and TRBJ1-4; weak D call: TRBD1 (5 bases). Trimming pared 8 bases from V and 7 bases from J, leaving 14 bases between. From germline, CDR1 is SNHLY and CDR2 FYNNEI. The CDR3 consists of 13 residues. The DNA for the CDR3 is TGTGCCAGCGGGGGGGTGCGCCTTGAAAAACTGTTTTTT. Translating it yields CASGGVRLEKLFF.

J is TRBJ2-2 and V is TRBV28; the match to TRBD2 covers 8 bases. This CDR3 comprises 17 residues. CDR1 and CDR2 from the germline V gene are MDHEN and SYDVKM. Trimming cost V 4 bases and J 6 bases; bases outside gene matches: 13. The CDR3 protein is CASSYEPGLGASGELFF. The CDR3, as DNA: TGTGCCAGCAGTTATGAACCGGGACTAGGCGCTTCCGGGGAGCTGTTTTTT.

The chain combines TRBV5-1 with TRBJ2-1, with a weak D call TRBD2 (6 bases). Per germline, CDR1 SGHRS and CDR2 YFSETQ. V was cut by 2 bases and J by 4 bases, with 7 bases left in between. The CDR3 length is 13 residues. The CDR3 nucleotides are TGCGCCAGCAGCTTCGGGGGTTACAATGAGCAGTTCTTC. Amino acid sequence: CASSFGGYNEQFF. The full variable domain, in which reference TRBV5-1 and TRBJ2-1 provide the parts outside the CDR3, is KAGVTQTPRYLIKTRGQQVTLSCSPISGHRSVSWYQQTPGQGLQFLFEYFSETQRNKGNFPGRFSGRQFSNSRSEMNVSTLELGDSALYLCASSFGGYNEQFFGPGTRLTVL.

The gene calls are TRBV5-1 and TRBJ2-7, with D possibly matching TRBD1 (6 bases). The germline V and J ends were trimmed by 4 bases and 6 bases, with 20 bases remaining between them. The CDR3 is 15 amino acids. CDR1 SGHRS and CDR2 YFSETQ come from the germline V gene. The CDR3 is CASSPESREGGEQYF. Here the CDR3 DNA reads TGCGCCAGCAGCCCAGAAAGTAGGGAAGGGGGCGAGCAGTACTTC.

The V call is TRBV7-9, the J call TRBJ2-3; unclear D gene. The V gene lost 6 bases and the J gene lost 5 bases, with 9 bases spanning the gap. CDR3 length equals 12 residues. Germline V gives CDR1 SEHNR, CDR2 FQNEAQ (reference sequence). The CDR3 nucleotides are TGTGCCAGCAGACGTACATTAGATACGCAGTATTTT. This translates into CASRRTLDTQYF.

The rearrangement joins TRBV28 to TRBJ1-2, with 7 bases lining up with TRBD1. Trimming took 5 bases from V and 5 from J; bases not matched to a gene: 14. The CDR3 is 16 residues long. In germline, CDR1 is MDHEN, CDR2 SYDVKM. CDR3: CASSPARGQGWYGYTF. The CDR3 DNA sequence: TGTGCCAGCAGTCCGGCAAGGGGGCAGGGCTGGTATGGCTACACCTTC.